The 29 T cell receptor beta chains listed next were all sequenced from one sample in a study of graft-versus-host responses after intestinal transplantation. These receptors have no known antigen. The repertoire was sequenced with immunoSEQ multiplex PCR; TCRdb's copy has only in-frame clones and lacks some. The data show tens of thousands of clones, roughly 90% seen once. Sequenced material: unstimulated CD4+ T cells sorted from spleen or lymph node cells, taken before transplant. These receptor sequences come from a human donor who was the organ donor for an intestinal transplant.

This rearrangement joins TRBV4-2 to TRBJ2-7; TRBD2 agrees at 10 bases. V lost 3 bases to trimming and J lost 3 bases; unmatched junction nucleotides: 8. This CDR3 has 16 residues. Germline V gene data show CDR1 as LGHNA and CDR2 as YNFKEQ. This chain's CDR3 is CASSHAGTSASYEQYF. The CDR3 DNA follows: TGTGCCAGCAGCCATGCCGGGACTAGCGCGAGCTACGAGCAGTACTTC.

This clone was recorded only once. The chain couples TRBV30 to TRBJ1-2, with 8 positions matching TRBD1. With 0 bases clipped from V and 5 bases from J, the junction kept 5 bases outside the gene matches. Germline lookup yields CDR1 GTSNPN and CDR2 SVGIG (reference sequence). The CDR3 has 14 residues. The CDR3 nucleotides read TGTGCCTGGAGTGTAGGGACAGGATTATATGGCTACACCTTC. Translated, it gives CAWSVGTGLYGYTF.

The V gene is TRBV2, the J gene TRBJ2-3; D might be TRBD1 (5 bases). This CDR3 spans 15 amino acids. Trimming removed 5 bases at V and 1 base at J, with 13 bases between. The germline CDR1 and CDR2 sequences are SNHLY and FYNNEI. The CDR3 DNA sequence: TGTGCCAGCAGTTCGCAGGGTCGGGGCACAGATACGCAGTATTTT. It is translated as CASSSQGRGTDTQYF.

The rearrangement uses TRBV6-1 and TRBJ2-2; 11 bases match TRBD2. There are 18 residues in the CDR3. The ends lost 3 bases at V and 7 bases at J; junction bases unmatched: 13. Looked up from germline, CDR1 is MNHNS and CDR2 is SASEGT. As DNA, the CDR3 is TGTGCCAGCAGTGACGCAATAGCGGGAGGGCCTAGTGGCGGGGAGCTGTTTTTT. As protein: CASSDAIAGGPSGGELFF.

V and J are TRBV5-1 and TRBJ2-1; 11 bases are a match to TRBD2. V gave up 4 bases and J gave up 7 bases; unmatched junction bases: 7. This CDR3 has 15 amino acids. In germline, CDR1 is SGHRS, CDR2 YFSETQ. The DNA of the CDR3 is TGCGCCAGCAGCGCCGGGACTAGCGGTTTAAATGAGCAGTTCTTC. It codes for CASSAGTSGLNEQFF.

The chain uses TRBV28 and TRBJ1-1; D is unresolved. Per germline, CDR1 MDHEN and CDR2 SYDVKM. This CDR3 comprises 13 residues. Trimming removed 3 bases from V and 5 bases from J, with 10 bases in between. The chain's CDR3 is CASSLWSGTEAFF. CDR3 DNA sequence: TGTGCCAGCAGTTTGTGGTCGGGAACTGAAGCTTTCTTT. Full variable domain (rest looked up from reference TRBV28 and TRBJ1-1): DVKVTQSSRYLVKRTGEKVFLECVQDMDHENMFWYRQDPGLGLRLIYFSYDVKMKEKGDIPEGYSVSREKKERFSLILESASTNQTSMYLCASSLWSGTEAFFGQGTRLTVV.

This clone was seen more than once but under ten times. The chain employs TRBV6-5 and TRBJ2-1, with TRBD2 matching 12 bases. V gave up 6 bases and J gave up 7 bases; unmatched junction bases: 7. The CDR3 runs to 15 residues. The germline CDR1 and CDR2 sequences are MNHEY and SVGAGI. CDR3 sequence: CASSLTSGRRNEQFF. The CDR3 DNA is TGTGCCAGCAGCCTTACTAGCGGGAGGAGGAATGAGCAGTTCTTC.

The rearrangement uses TRBV6-6 and TRBJ1-1; 8 bases line up with TRBD1. The CDR3 loop spans 14 amino acids. With 3 bases clipped from V and 1 base from J, the junction kept 1 base outside the gene matches. Germline V gives CDR1 MNHNY, CDR2 SVGAGI (reference sequence). The CDR3 nucleotides are TGTGCCAGCAGTTATGGACAGGGGAACACTGAAGCTTTCTTT. It specifies CASSYGQGNTEAFF.

The chain has TRBV5-1 and TRBJ1-1; no reliable D call. The V gene lost 2 bases and the J gene lost 3 bases, with 11 bases spanning the gap. The CDR3 runs 14 residues. Germline CDR1 reads SGHRS; CDR2 reads YFSETQ. The CDR3 loop reads CASSFDRGDTEAFF. The CDR3 coding sequence is TGCGCCAGCAGCTTCGATCGAGGCGACACTGAAGCTTTCTTT.

The chain uses TRBV28 and TRBJ2-3, with 8 bases lining up with TRBD2. The CDR3 has 16 residues. The germline CDR1 and CDR2 sequences are MDHEN and SYDVKM. V shed 1 base and J 4 bases; nucleotides not matched to a gene: 7. DNA of the CDR3: TGTGCCAGCAGTTTATTGAGCGGGAGCGGAGCAGATACGCAGTATTTT. Translated, it gives CASSLLSGSGADTQYF.

This chain connects TRBV28 to TRBJ1-1, with 8 bases that match TRBD1. The length of the CDR3 is 14 residues. Losses at the gene ends were 5 bases for V and 5 bases for J; bases not matched to a gene: 7. In germline, CDR1 is MDHEN, CDR2 SYDVKM. This CDR3 reads CASSPATGGTEAFF. CDR3 bases: TGTGCCAGCAGTCCCGCCACAGGGGGGACTGAAGCTTTCTTT.

This clone was counted only a few times. The chain recombines TRBV30 with TRBJ1-2, with D possibly matching TRBD1 (6 bases). This CDR3 has 12 residues. Germline V lookup: CDR1 GTSNPN, CDR2 SVGIG (reference sequence). V lost 5 bases to trimming and J lost 6 bases, with 13 bases between them. As DNA, the CDR3 is TGTGCCTGGTACGAAGGGGGTAATGGCTACACCTTC. It encodes CAWYEGGNGYTF. The entire variable domain, with the rest obtained from reference TRBV30 and TRBJ1-2, is as follows: SQTIHQWPATLVQPVGSPLSLECTVEGTSNPNLYWYRQAAGRGLQLLFYSVGIGQISSEVPQNLSASRPQDRQFILSSKKLLLSDSGFYLCAWYEGGNGYTFGSGTRLTVV.

In this sample, this clone turned up once. The J gene is TRBJ2-1, the V gene TRBV5-1; possible D gene TRBD1, 5 bases. Germline CDR1 is SGHRS and CDR2 is YFSETQ. CDR3 size: 15 residues. V was shortened by 5 bases and J by 9 bases, with 21 bases between the two germline ends. CDR3 protein: CASSSGPGQEREQFF. CDR3 nucleotides: TGCGCCAGCAGTTCAGGGCCAGGGCAAGAGCGTGAGCAGTTCTTC. Full variable domain (remainder filled in from reference TRBV5-1 and TRBJ2-1): KAGVTQTPRYLIKTRGQQVTLSCSPISGHRSVSWYQQTPGQGLQFLFEYFSETQRNKGNFPGRFSGRQFSNSRSEMNVSTLELGDSALYLCASSSGPGQEREQFFGPGTRLTVL.

This clone was detected a few times. The rearrangement links TRBV15 to TRBJ2-7, with TRBD2 matching 11 bases. The V gene's germline CDR1 is LNHNV and CDR2 YYDKDF (reference sequence). This CDR3 spans 15 amino acids. Trimming cost V 5 bases and J 0 bases; bases outside gene matches: 3. The chain's CDR3 is CATSSGTSGSYEQYF. The CDR3 nucleotides are TGTGCCACCAGCTCCGGGACTAGCGGCTCCTACGAGCAGTACTTC.

The genes are TRBV28 and TRBJ1-2; 8 bases match TRBD1. The germline CDR1 and CDR2 sequences are MDHEN and SYDVKM. V shed 9 bases and J 7 bases; nucleotides not matched to a gene: 10. The CDR3 contains 13 residues. The CDR3 region has the DNA TGTGCCAGTTCAGGGGGCGTACAGTTTGGCTACACCTTC. As protein: CASSGGVQFGYTF.

The chain links TRBV6-6 to TRBJ2-5; D remains ambiguous. Germline lookup yields CDR1 MNHNY and CDR2 SVGAGI (reference sequence). The CDR3 is 13 residues long. Between the trimmed V and J ends, which lost 5 bases and 0 bases, there was a span of 7 bases. In DNA form, the CDR3 reads TGTGCCAGCAGTCCTCTGTACCAAGAGACCCAGTACTTC. As protein: CASSPLYQETQYF.

V usage is TRBV5-1 and J usage is TRBJ2-7; unclear D gene. The V end lost 1 base, the J end lost 3 bases, and 8 bases lay between the germline ends. This CDR3 is built from 13 residues. Per the germline V gene, CDR1 is SGHRS and CDR2 is YFSETQ. CDR3 coding DNA: TGCGCCAGCAGCTTGTCACAGTACTACGAGCAGTACTTC. This translates into CASSLSQYYEQYF.

The gene calls are TRBV5-5 and TRBJ2-7, with 7 bases matching TRBD2. Losses at the gene ends were 2 bases for V and 3 bases for J; bases not matched to a gene: 8. This CDR3 region has 15 residues. CDR1 and CDR2 from the germline V gene are SGHKS and YYEKEE (reference sequence). The CDR3 reads CASSLYQPGGYEQYF. The CDR3 bases are TGTGCCAGCAGCTTATACCAACCGGGGGGCTACGAGCAGTACTTC. The complete variable domain, with remaining parts taken from reference TRBV5-5 and TRBJ2-7, reads DAGVTQSPTHLIKTRGQQVTLRCSPISGHKSVSWYQQVLGQGPQFIFQYYEKEERGRGNFPDRFSARQFPNYSSELNVNALLLGDSALYLCASSLYQPGGYEQYFGPGTRLTVT.

The rearrangement joins TRBV7-3 to TRBJ2-6; 9 bases are shared with TRBD1. The V gene end was trimmed by 10 bases and the J gene end by 1 base; junction bases not matched to a gene: 8. The CDR3 is made up of 16 amino acids. CDR1 SGHTA and CDR2 FQGTGA come from the germline V gene. CDR3 amino acids: CATSPQGASGANVLTF. CDR3 nucleotides: TGTGCCACAAGCCCACAGGGGGCATCTGGGGCCAACGTCCTGACTTTC.

This clone was detected a few times. J is TRBJ2-7 and V is TRBV15; D not resolved. Germline V gene data show CDR1 as LNHNV and CDR2 as YYDKDF (reference sequence). The CDR3 totals 13 residues. V lost 0 bases and J lost 3, with 6 bases in between. Here the CDR3 DNA reads TGTGCCACCAGCAGAGACAGGTTCTACGAGCAGTACTTC. It is translated as CATSRDRFYEQYF.

Here the CDR3 reads CASRPDRVTEAFF. Here the CDR3 DNA reads TGTGCCAGCAGACCGGACAGGGTGACTGAAGCTTTCTTT. The chain recombines TRBV2 with TRBJ1-1; 8 bases agree with TRBD1. The CDR3 contains 13 residues. After removal of 6 bases from V and 5 bases from J, the junction contained 5 bases not matched to a gene. In germline, CDR1 is SNHLY, CDR2 FYNNEI. Supplemented by reference TRBV2 and TRBJ1-1, the full variable domain reads EPEVTQTPSHQVTQMGQEVILRCVPISNHLYFYWYRQILGQKVEFLVSFYNNEISEKSEIFDDQFSVERPDGSNFTLKIRSTKLEDSAMYFCASRPDRVTEAFFGQGTRLTVV.

The chain has TRBV29-1 and TRBJ1-5, with a tentative D call TRBD1 (5 bases). CDR1 and CDR2 (germline): SQVTM, ANQGSEA. This CDR3 spans 14 amino acids. V gave up 0 bases and J gave up 4 bases, with 10 bases separating them. In nucleotides, the CDR3 is TGCAGCGTTGAAGATGGGGCCCAGAATCAGCCCCAGCATTTT. Its translation is CSVEDGAQNQPQHF.

The chain employs TRBV11-2 and TRBJ2-2, with TRBD1 matching over 7 bases. The V segment lost 1 base and the J segment 0 bases; nucleotides outside the gene matches: 5. The length of the CDR3 is 17 residues. Germline V gene lookup returns CDR1 SGHAT and CDR2 FQNNGV. The CDR3: CASSLGRDSTNTGELFF. DNA for the CDR3: TGTGCCAGCAGCTTAGGTCGGGACAGCACGAACACCGGGGAGCTGTTTTTT.

The rearrangement uses TRBV14 and TRBJ1-2; 7 bases map to TRBD1. The V segment lost 5 bases and the J segment 3 bases; nucleotides outside the gene matches: 9. The germline gives CDR1 SGHDN, CDR2 FVKESK. The CDR3 loop spans 15 amino acids. The CDR3: CASSETGTWDYGYTF. The CDR3 DNA reads TGTGCCAGCAGCGAGACAGGGACGTGGGACTATGGCTACACCTTC. Supplemented by reference TRBV14 and TRBJ1-2, the full variable domain reads EAGVTQFPSHSVIEKGQTVTLRCDPISGHDNLYWYRRVMGKEIKFLLHFVKESKQDESGMPNNRFLAERTGGTYSTLKVQPAELEDSGVYFCASSETGTWDYGYTFGSGTRLTVV.

This clone was counted only a few times. V is TRBV4-1 and J is TRBJ2-2; D remains unclear. Germline V gene sequence: CDR1 MGHRA, CDR2 YSYEKL. Trimming cost V 1 base and J 5 bases, with 8 bases left between them. The CDR3 contains 14 residues. The CDR3 region has the DNA TGCGCCAGCAGCCAAGCGCTAGATACCGGGGAGCTGTTTTTT. Its protein is CASSQALDTGELFF.

The chain combines TRBV6-5 with TRBJ1-1; 7 bases align to TRBD1. Germline lookup yields CDR1 MNHEY and CDR2 SVGAGI. The CDR3 contains 14 residues. V gave up 1 base and J gave up 8 bases; unmatched junction bases: 7. The CDR3 region has the DNA TGTGCCAGCAGTTACTTACAGGGGCTAGGGGAAGCTTTCTTT. This gives the protein CASSYLQGLGEAFF.

V usage is TRBV4-1 and J usage is TRBJ1-4, with a tentative D call TRBD1 (5 bases). This CDR3 is 15 amino acids long. The ends were cut back, 1 base at V and 3 bases at J, with 9 bases in the middle. The germline V gene has CDR1 MGHRA and CDR2 YSYEKL. The CDR3 loop is CASSQGETANEKLFF. CDR3 nucleotides: TGCGCCAGCAGCCAAGGCGAGACAGCTAATGAAAAACTGTTTTTT.

The chain's CDR3 is CASSLLRGSSYEQYF. CDR3 nucleotide sequence: TGTGCCAGCAGCTTGTTACGCGGGAGCTCCTACGAGCAGTACTTC. The chain joins TRBV5-6 to TRBJ2-7, with TRBD2 matching 7 bases. V dropped 1 base and J dropped 0; count of bases not matched to a gene: 4. The germline gives CDR1 SGHDT, CDR2 YYEEEE. There are 15 residues in the CDR3.

This chain joins TRBV28 and TRBJ2-7; TRBD1 matches 9 bases. The germline gives CDR1 MDHEN, CDR2 SYDVKM. V lost 10 bases and J lost 7; bases outside the gene matches: 8. The CDR3 extends over 12 amino acids. This chain's CDR3 is CATGQGPREQYF. As DNA, the CDR3 is TGTGCCACCGGACAGGGGCCTAGAGAGCAGTACTTC.